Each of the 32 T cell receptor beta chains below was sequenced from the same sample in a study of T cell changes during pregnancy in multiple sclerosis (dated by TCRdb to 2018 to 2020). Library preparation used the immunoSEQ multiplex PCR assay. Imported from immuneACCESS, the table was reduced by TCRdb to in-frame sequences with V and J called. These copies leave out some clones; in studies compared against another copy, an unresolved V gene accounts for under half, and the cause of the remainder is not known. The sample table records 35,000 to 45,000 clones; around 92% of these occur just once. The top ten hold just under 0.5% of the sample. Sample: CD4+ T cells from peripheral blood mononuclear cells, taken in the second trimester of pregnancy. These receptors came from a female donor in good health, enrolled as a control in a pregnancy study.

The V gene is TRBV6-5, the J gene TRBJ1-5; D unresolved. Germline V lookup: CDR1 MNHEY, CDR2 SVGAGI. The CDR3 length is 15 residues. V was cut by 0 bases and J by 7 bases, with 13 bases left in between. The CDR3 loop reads CASSYSSAGRQPQHF. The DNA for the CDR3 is TGTGCCAGCAGTTACTCGTCGGCGGGGAGGCAGCCCCAGCATTTT.

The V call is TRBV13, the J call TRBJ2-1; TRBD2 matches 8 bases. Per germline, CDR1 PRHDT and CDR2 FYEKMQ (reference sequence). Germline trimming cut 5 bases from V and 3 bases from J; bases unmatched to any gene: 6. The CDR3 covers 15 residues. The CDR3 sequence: CASSLSGLGYNEQFF. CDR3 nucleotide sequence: TGTGCCAGCAGCCTCTCGGGACTAGGCTACAATGAGCAGTTCTTC.

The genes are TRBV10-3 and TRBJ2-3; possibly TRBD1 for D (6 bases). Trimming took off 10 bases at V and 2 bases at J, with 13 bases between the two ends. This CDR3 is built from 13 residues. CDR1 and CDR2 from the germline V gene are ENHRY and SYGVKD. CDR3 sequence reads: CASRQEPTDTQYF. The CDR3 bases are TGTGCCAGCCGACAGGAACCCACAGATACGCAGTATTTT.

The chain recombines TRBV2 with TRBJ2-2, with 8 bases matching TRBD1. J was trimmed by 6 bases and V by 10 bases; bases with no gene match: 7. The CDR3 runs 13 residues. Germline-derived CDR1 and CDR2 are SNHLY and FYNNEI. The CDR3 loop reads CATRTGRPGELFF. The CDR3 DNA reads TGTGCCACTCGGACAGGGAGGCCCGGGGAGCTGTTTTTT. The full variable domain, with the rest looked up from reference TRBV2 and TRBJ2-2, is EPEVTQTPSHQVTQMGQEVILRCVPISNHLYFYWYRQILGQKVEFLVSFYNNEISEKSEIFDDQFSVERPDGSNFTLKIRSTKLEDSAMYFCATRTGRPGELFFGEGSRLTVL.

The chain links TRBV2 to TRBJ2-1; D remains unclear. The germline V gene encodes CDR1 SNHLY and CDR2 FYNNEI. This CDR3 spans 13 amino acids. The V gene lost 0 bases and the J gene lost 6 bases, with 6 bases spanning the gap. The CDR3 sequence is CASSEAVVNEQFF. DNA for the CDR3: TGTGCCAGCAGTGAAGCGGTAGTCAATGAGCAGTTCTTC.

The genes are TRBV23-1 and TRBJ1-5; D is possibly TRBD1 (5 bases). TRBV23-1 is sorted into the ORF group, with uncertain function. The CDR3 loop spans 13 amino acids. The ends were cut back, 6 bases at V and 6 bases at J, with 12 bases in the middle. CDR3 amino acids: CASSPGGSQPQHF. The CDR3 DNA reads TGCGCCAGCAGCCCCGGGGGGAGTCAGCCCCAGCATTTT.

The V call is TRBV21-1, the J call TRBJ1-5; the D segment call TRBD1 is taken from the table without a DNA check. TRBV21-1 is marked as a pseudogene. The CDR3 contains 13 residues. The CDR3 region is CASSQGVPQPQHF. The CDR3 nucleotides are TGTGCCAGCAGCCAGGGGGTACCTCAGCCCCAGCATTTT.

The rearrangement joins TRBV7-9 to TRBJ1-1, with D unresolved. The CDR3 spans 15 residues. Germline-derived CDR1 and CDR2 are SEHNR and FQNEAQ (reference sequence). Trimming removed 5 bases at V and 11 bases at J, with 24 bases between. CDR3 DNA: TGTGCCAGCAGCCCACTCGGCCCGGGAATTGTAGGCGCTTTCTTT. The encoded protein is CASSPLGPGIVGAFF.

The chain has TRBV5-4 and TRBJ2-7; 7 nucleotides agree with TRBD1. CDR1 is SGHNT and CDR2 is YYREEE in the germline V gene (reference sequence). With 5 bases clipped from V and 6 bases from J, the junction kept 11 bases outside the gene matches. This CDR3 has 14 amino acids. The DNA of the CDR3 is TGTGCCAGCAGTTATGCCTTACAGGGGCGCGAGCAGTACTTC. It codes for CASSYALQGREQYF.

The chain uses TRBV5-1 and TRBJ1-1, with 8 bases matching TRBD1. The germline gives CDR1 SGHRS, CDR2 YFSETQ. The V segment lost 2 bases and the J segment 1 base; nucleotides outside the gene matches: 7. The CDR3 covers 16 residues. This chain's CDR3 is CASSFAPQGANTEAFF. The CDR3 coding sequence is TGCGCCAGCAGCTTTGCCCCTCAGGGGGCGAACACTGAAGCTTTCTTT.

The CDR3 nucleotides read TGTGCCTGGAGCGAGACGGTGGGGGGTGGTGAGACCCAGTACTTC. Translation gives CAWSETVGGGETQYF. The V call is TRBV30, the J call TRBJ2-5; TRBD2 is a possible D gene (6 bases). Germline V gene data show CDR1 as GTSNPN and CDR2 as SVGIG (reference sequence). CDR3 length equals 15 residues. The V gene lost 3 bases and the J gene lost 5 bases, with 19 bases spanning the gap.

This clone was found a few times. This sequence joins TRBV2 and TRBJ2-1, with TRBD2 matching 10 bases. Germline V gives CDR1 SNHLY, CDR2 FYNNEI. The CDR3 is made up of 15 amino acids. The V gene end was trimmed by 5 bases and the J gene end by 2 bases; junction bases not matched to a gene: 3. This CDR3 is CASSSTSGTYNEQFF. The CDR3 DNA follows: TGTGCCAGCAGTAGCACTAGCGGGACCTACAATGAGCAGTTCTTC.

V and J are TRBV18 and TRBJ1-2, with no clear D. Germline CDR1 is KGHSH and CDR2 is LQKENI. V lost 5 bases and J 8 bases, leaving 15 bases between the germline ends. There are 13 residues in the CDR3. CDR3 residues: CASSGPLKRGYTF. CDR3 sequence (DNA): TGTGCCAGCTCAGGGCCTCTGAAGCGGGGCTACACCTTC.

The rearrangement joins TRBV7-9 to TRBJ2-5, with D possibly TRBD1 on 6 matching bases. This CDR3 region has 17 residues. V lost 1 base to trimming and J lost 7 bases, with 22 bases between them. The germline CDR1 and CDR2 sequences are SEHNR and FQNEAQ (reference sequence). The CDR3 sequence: CASSLEWGQPPKSTQYF. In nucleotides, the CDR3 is TGTGCCAGCAGCTTAGAGTGGGGACAACCTCCCAAATCGACCCAGTACTTC.

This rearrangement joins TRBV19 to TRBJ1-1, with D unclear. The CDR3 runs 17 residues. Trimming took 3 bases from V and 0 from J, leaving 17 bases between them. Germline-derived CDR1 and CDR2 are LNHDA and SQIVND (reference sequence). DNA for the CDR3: TGTGCCAGTAGTATCGGAAGGAGCCATGGTCTGAACACTGAAGCTTTCTTT. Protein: CASSIGRSHGLNTEAFF. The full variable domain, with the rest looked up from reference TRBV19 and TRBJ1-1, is DGGITQSPKYLFRKEGQNVTLSCEQNLNHDAMYWYRQDPGQGLRLIYYSQIVNDFQKGDIAEGYSVSREKKESFPLTVTSAQKNPTAFYLCASSIGRSHGLNTEAFFGQGTRLTVV.

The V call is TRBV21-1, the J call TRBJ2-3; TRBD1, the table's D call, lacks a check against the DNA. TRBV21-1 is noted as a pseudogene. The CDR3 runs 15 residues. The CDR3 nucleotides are TGTGCCAGCAGCAAGAGGGACAGGTTCACAGATACGCAGTATTTT. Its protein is CASSKRDRFTDTQYF.

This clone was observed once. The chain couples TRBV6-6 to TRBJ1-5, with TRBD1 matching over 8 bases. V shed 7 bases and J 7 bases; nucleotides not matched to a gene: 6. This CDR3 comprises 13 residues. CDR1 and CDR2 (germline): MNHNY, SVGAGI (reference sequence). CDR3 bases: TGTGCCAGCATCCCACAGGGGGGGCAGCCCCAGCATTTT. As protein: CASIPQGGQPQHF.

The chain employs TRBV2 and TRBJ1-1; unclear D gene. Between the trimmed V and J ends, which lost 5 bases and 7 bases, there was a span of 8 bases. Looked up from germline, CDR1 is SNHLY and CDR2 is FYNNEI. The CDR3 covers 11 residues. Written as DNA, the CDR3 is TGTGCCAGCAGTTATCAGGTTGAAGCTTTCTTT. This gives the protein CASSYQVEAFF.

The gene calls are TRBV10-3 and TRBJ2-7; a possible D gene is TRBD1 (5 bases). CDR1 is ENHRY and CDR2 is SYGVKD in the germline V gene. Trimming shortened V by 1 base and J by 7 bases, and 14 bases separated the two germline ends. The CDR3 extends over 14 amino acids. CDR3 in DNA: TGTGCCATCAGTGAGTATGGGGCAGGTAGGGAGCAGTACTTC. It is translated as CAISEYGAGREQYF.

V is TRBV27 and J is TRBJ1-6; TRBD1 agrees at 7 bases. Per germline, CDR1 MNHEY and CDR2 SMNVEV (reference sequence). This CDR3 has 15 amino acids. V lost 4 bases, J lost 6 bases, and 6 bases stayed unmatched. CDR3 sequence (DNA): TGTGCCAGCAGTTCTGGAGACAGGGTTAATTCACCCCTCCACTTT. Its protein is CASSSGDRVNSPLHF.

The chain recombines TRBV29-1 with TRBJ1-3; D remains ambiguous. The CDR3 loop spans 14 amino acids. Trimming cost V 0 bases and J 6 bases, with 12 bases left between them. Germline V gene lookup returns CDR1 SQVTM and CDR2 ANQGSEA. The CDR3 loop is CSVEDQANKNTIYF. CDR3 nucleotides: TGCAGCGTTGAAGATCAGGCCAACAAAAACACCATATATTTT.

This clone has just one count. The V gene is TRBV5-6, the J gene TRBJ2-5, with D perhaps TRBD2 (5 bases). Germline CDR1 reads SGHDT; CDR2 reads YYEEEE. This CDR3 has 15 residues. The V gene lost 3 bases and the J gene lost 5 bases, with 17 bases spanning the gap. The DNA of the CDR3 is TGTGCCAGCAGCTCAATCACTAGTCCCGGGGAGACCCAGTACTTC. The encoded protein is CASSSITSPGETQYF.

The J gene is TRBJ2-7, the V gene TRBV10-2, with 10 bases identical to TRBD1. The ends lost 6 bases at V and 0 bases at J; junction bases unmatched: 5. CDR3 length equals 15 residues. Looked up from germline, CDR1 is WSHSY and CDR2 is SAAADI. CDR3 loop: CASSAGTGASYEQYF. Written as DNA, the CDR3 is TGCGCCAGCAGCGCCGGGACAGGGGCCTCCTACGAGCAGTACTTC.

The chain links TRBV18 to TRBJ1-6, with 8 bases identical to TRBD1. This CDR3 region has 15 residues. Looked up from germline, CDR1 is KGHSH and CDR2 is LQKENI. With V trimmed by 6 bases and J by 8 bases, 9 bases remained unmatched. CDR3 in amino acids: CASSPTQGADSPLHF. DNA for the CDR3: TGTGCCAGCTCCCCAACCCAGGGGGCGGATTCACCCCTCCACTTT.

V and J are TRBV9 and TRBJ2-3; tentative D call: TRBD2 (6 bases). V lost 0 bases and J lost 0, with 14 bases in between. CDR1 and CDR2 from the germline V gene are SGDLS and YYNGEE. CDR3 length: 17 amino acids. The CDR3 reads CASSVAIAATSTDTQYF. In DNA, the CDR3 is TGTGCCAGCAGCGTAGCAATAGCGGCTACTAGCACAGATACGCAGTATTTT.

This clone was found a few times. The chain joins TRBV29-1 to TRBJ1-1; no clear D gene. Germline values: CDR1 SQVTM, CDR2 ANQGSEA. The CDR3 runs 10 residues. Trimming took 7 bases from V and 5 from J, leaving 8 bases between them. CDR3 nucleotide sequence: TGCAGCGGAGGTTCAACTGAAGCTTTCTTT. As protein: CSGGSTEAFF.

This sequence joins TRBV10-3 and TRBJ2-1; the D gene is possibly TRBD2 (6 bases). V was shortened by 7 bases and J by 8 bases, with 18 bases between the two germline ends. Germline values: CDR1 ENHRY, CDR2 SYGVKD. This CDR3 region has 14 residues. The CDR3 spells CAIKGREDSDEQFF. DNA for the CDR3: TGTGCCATCAAGGGCAGGGAGGATTCAGATGAGCAGTTCTTC.

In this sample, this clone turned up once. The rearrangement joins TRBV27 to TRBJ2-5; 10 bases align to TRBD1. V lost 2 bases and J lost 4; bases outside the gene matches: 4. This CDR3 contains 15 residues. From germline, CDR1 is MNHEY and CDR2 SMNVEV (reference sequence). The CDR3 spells CASSLRRQGAETQYF. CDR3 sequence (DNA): TGTGCCAGCAGTTTAAGAAGACAGGGGGCAGAGACCCAGTACTTC.

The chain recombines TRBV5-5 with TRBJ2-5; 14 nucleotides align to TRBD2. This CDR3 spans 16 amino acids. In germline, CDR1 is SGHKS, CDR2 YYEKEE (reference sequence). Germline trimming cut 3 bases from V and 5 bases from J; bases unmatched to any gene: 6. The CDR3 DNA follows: TGTGCCAGCAGCTCCGGACTAGCGGGAGGAAGGGAGACCCAGTACTTC. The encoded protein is CASSSGLAGGRETQYF.

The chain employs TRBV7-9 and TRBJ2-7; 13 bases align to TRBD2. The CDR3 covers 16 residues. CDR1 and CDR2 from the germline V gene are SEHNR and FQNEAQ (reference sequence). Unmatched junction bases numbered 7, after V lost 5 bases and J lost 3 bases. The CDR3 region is CASSRTGTSGNYEQYF. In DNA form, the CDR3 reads TGTGCCAGCAGCCGCACCGGGACTAGCGGGAACTACGAGCAGTACTTC.

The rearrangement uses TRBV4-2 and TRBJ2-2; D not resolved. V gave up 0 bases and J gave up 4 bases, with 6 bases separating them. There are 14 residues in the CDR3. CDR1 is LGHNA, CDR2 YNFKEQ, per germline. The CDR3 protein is CASSQDTGTGELFF. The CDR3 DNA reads TGTGCCAGCAGCCAAGATACCGGCACCGGGGAGCTGTTTTTT.

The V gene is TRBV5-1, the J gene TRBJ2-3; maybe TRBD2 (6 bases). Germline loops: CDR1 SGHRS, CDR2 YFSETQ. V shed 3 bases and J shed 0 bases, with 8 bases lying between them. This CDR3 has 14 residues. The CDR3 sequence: CASSSGTSTDTQYF. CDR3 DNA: TGCGCCAGCAGCTCCGGGACTAGCACAGATACGCAGTATTTT.